The 28 T cell receptor beta chains listed next were all sequenced from one sample in a study of blood T cell repertoires in COVID-19. Sequenced by immunoSEQ multiplex PCR; TCRdb stores in-frame clones only, minus some. Altogether 150,000 to 200,000 clones are present, roughly 80% being singletons, with the ten largest covering 10% to 15%. Sample: peripheral blood. The source of these receptors is a woman older than 75 with COVID-19, enrolled during active disease.

V gene TRBV7-8 combines with J gene TRBJ1-5; maybe TRBD1 (5 bases). The V end lost 1 base, the J end lost 6 bases, and 13 bases lay between the germline ends. The germline CDR1 and CDR2 sequences are SGHVS and FQNEAQ. The CDR3 loop spans 15 amino acids. The CDR3 is CASSLGGGSGQPQHF. CDR3 coding DNA: TGTGCCAGCAGCTTAGGGGGGGGAAGTGGTCAGCCCCAGCATTTT.

The chain recombines TRBV18 with TRBJ2-1, with 7 nucleotides matching TRBD1. The CDR3 contains 13 residues. Germline V CDR1 and CDR2: KGHSH, LQKENI. Trimming cost V 5 bases and J 4 bases; bases outside gene matches: 2. CDR3 DNA: TGTGCCAGCTCAACGGGACAGTACAATGAGCAGTTCTTC. It is translated as CASSTGQYNEQFF.

This clone was counted a few times. The V call is TRBV11-3, the J call TRBJ1-1, with unresolved D. CDR3 length: 14 amino acids. V gave up 1 base and J gave up 4 bases, with 10 bases separating them. The germline V gene has CDR1 SGHNT and CDR2 YENEEA. The CDR3 protein is CASSLGPGVTEAFF. DNA of the CDR3: TGTGCCAGCAGCTTAGGACCCGGGGTCACTGAAGCTTTCTTT. The full variable domain, rest sourced from reference TRBV11-3 and TRBJ1-1, is EAGVVQSPRYKIIEKKQPVAFWCNPISGHNTLYWYLQNLGQGPELLIRYENEEAVDDSQLPKDRFSAERLKGVDSTLKIQPAELGDSAVYLCASSLGPGVTEAFFGQGTRLTVV.

CDR3 residues: CASSPPGRTGGYEQYF. The CDR3 bases are TGTGCCAGCTCACCACCTGGCCGGACAGGGGGCTACGAGCAGTACTTC. The rearrangement links TRBV18 to TRBJ2-7; TRBD1 aligns across 10 bases. The germline gives CDR1 KGHSH, CDR2 LQKENI. After removal of 0 bases from V and 3 bases from J, the junction contained 5 bases not matched to a gene. The CDR3 has 16 amino acids.

This sequence joins TRBV3-1 (or the pseudogene TRBV3-2) and TRBJ2-6; 7 bases map to TRBD1. The CDR3 runs to 18 residues. Germline assignment: CDR1 LGHDT and CDR2 YNNKEL (reference sequence). V shed 4 bases and J 1 base; nucleotides not matched to a gene: 10. The CDR3 loop is CASSRSPGTASGANVLTF. The CDR3 DNA follows: TGTGCCAGCAGCCGGAGTCCCGGGACAGCTTCTGGGGCCAACGTCCTGACTTTC.

V and J are TRBV29-1 and TRBJ1-1; 11 nucleotides agree with TRBD1. V was clipped by 5 bases and J by 10 bases; unmatched bases: 9. The CDR3 sequence is 13 residues long. Per germline, CDR1 SQVTM and CDR2 ANQGSEA. The CDR3 nucleotides read TGCAGCGTTCCCGGACAGGGGGCGCAGGGAGCTTTCTTT. This sequence encodes CSVPGQGAQGAFF.

The rearrangement links TRBV6-6 to TRBJ2-1, with TRBD2 matching 9 bases. Losses at the gene ends were 6 bases for V and 6 bases for J; bases not matched to a gene: 3. The CDR3 contains 13 residues. Germline V CDR1 and CDR2: MNHNY, SVGAGI (reference sequence). The CDR3 DNA reads TGTGCCAGCAGGCGGGAGGGCCTCAATGAGCAGTTCTTC. Its translation is CASRREGLNEQFF.

This chain joins TRBV6-5 and TRBJ1-4, with 8 bases lining up with TRBD1. Trimming cost V 6 bases and J 8 bases; bases outside gene matches: 5. Germline V gene data show CDR1 as MNHEY and CDR2 as SVGAGI. CDR3 length: 13 amino acids. The CDR3, as DNA: TGTGCCAGCAGACCGACAGGGGACGAAAAACTGTTTTTT. It yields the protein CASRPTGDEKLFF.

The chain uses TRBV12-3 or TRBV12-4 and TRBJ1-1; D call uncertain. The CDR3 sequence is 13 residues long. The V end was cut by 1 base, the J end by 7 bases, with 10 bases between. This chain's CDR3 is CASSLVPGVEAFF. Here the CDR3 DNA reads TGTGCCAGCAGTTTAGTGCCGGGAGTTGAAGCTTTCTTT.

V gene TRBV5-1 combines with J gene TRBJ2-5; 8 nucleotides match TRBD1. This CDR3 region has 16 residues. J gave up 5 bases and V 4 bases, and 13 bases lay outside the gene matches. Germline lookup yields CDR1 SGHRS and CDR2 YFSETQ. CDR3 nucleotide sequence: TGCGCCAGCAGCCCCAGGGGCGGACAGGGAACGGAGACCCAGTACTTC. Protein: CASSPRGGQGTETQYF.

The CDR3 DNA follows: TGTGCCATCAGTGAGCAGTATAATGAAAAACTGTTTTTT. This encodes CAISEQYNEKLFF. The gene calls are TRBV10-3 and TRBJ1-4; D gene unclear. CDR3 length: 13 residues. From germline, CDR1 is ENHRY and CDR2 SYGVKD. V was cut by 2 bases and J by 4 bases, with 5 bases left in between.

The V call is TRBV2, the J call TRBJ1-6, with D maybe TRBD1 (5 bases). The germline V gene has CDR1 SNHLY and CDR2 FYNNEI. The CDR3 consists of 14 residues. Trimming stripped 3 bases from V and 8 bases from J, with 11 bases between. The CDR3 is CASSDQGGDSPLHF. The CDR3 DNA follows: TGTGCCAGCAGTGACCAGGGCGGGGATTCACCCCTCCACTTT.

This rearrangement joins TRBV7-9 to TRBJ1-2, with 7 positions matching TRBD1. The CDR3 consists of 15 residues. J was trimmed by 3 bases and V by 5 bases; bases with no gene match: 9. Germline lookup yields CDR1 SEHNR and CDR2 FQNEAQ (reference sequence). The CDR3, as DNA: TGTGCCAGCAGCGTCGCCTCCGGGACAGACTATGGCTACACCTTC. It yields the protein CASSVASGTDYGYTF.

This chain joins TRBV21-1 and TRBJ2-3; the table names TRBD2, a call not compared with the DNA. TRBV21-1 is a recognized pseudogene. The CDR3 has 14 amino acids. The CDR3 reads CASSKTSDTDTQYF. The CDR3 nucleotides read TGTGCCAGCAGCAAGACTAGCGACACAGATACGCAGTATTTT.

The chain employs TRBV3-1 (or the pseudogene TRBV3-2) and TRBJ1-2; D gene uncertain. The CDR3 has 13 amino acids. V was shortened by 4 bases and J by 4 bases, with 10 bases between the two germline ends. From germline, CDR1 is LGHDT and CDR2 YNNKEL (reference sequence). The CDR3 DNA is TGTGCCAGCAGCCCCCGATTGGCCTATGGCTACACCTTC. It codes for CASSPRLAYGYTF.

V usage is TRBV4-3 and J usage is TRBJ2-1; TRBD1 matches 8 bases. CDR3 length: 14 amino acids. Per germline, CDR1 LGHNA and CDR2 YSLEER. Germline trimming cut 6 bases from V and 4 bases from J; bases unmatched to any gene: 5. Written as DNA, the CDR3 is TGCGCCAGCAGTCAGGGACAGGAATACAATGAGCAGTTCTTC. Translated: CASSQGQEYNEQFF.

The sample holds a few counts of this clone. This rearrangement joins TRBV28 to TRBJ1-4; 9 nucleotides align to TRBD1. The CDR3 extends over 16 amino acids. J lost 3 bases, V lost 3 bases, and 5 bases had no gene match. In germline, CDR1 is MDHEN, CDR2 SYDVKM. The CDR3 region is CASSFPGTGSNEKLFF. The CDR3 bases are TGTGCCAGCAGTTTTCCCGGGACAGGGTCTAATGAAAAACTGTTTTTT.

This clone was recorded a few times. J is TRBJ2-5 and V is TRBV18; D gene ambiguous. CDR1 is KGHSH and CDR2 is LQKENI in the germline V gene. The V gene lost 3 bases and the J gene lost 4 bases, with 9 bases spanning the gap. The length of the CDR3 is 13 residues. CDR3 in amino acids: CASSPSHVETQYF. For the CDR3, the DNA is TGTGCCAGCTCACCGAGTCATGTAGAGACCCAGTACTTC.

The V call is TRBV10-3, the J call TRBJ1-2, with 9 bases matching TRBD1. The CDR3 is 14 residues long. V trimming: 7 bases; J trimming: 4 bases; junction bases outside the gene matches: 7. Looked up from germline, CDR1 is ENHRY and CDR2 is SYGVKD. The CDR3 region is CAITSGQGLYGYTF. The CDR3 DNA sequence: TGTGCCATCACCTCGGGACAGGGCCTCTATGGCTACACCTTC.

This chain uses TRBV11-2 with TRBJ2-3; TRBD2 aligns across 8 bases. Germline V gives CDR1 SGHAT, CDR2 FQNNGV. The ends lost 5 bases at V and 3 bases at J; junction bases unmatched: 7. The CDR3 spans 15 residues. The CDR3 region is CASSPWTSRTDTQYF. The CDR3 nucleotides are TGTGCCAGCAGCCCATGGACTAGCAGGACAGATACGCAGTATTTT.

This clone was picked up a small number of times. J is TRBJ1-2 and V is TRBV5-4; D unresolved. The V gene lost 0 bases and the J gene lost 4 bases, with 7 bases spanning the gap. CDR1 SGHNT and CDR2 YYREEE come from the germline V gene (reference sequence). The CDR3 is made up of 13 amino acids. The DNA of the CDR3 is TGTGCCAGCAGCTTGGGGCAGGTCTATGGCTACACCTTC. The encoded protein is CASSLGQVYGYTF.

The J gene is TRBJ2-5, the V gene TRBV20-1; D is unclear. The germline V gene has CDR1 DFQATT and CDR2 SNEGSKA (reference sequence). The V gene lost 3 bases and the J gene lost 5 bases, with 10 bases spanning the gap. The CDR3 covers 12 residues. The CDR3 region is CSASVSVETQYF. The CDR3 coding sequence is TGCAGTGCTAGTGTGTCGGTTGAGACCCAGTACTTC.

This clone came up a few times. The CDR3 loop is CASSLEPGLGGYTF. CDR3 nucleotide sequence: TGCGCCAGCAGCTTGGAACCGGGTCTTGGGGGCTACACCTTC. This chain links TRBV5-1 with TRBJ1-2, with D hard to call. V lost 0 bases, J lost 8 bases, and 14 bases lay in between. The CDR3 is 14 amino acids. Germline CDR1 is SGHRS and CDR2 is YFSETQ.

V is TRBV18 and J is TRBJ1-4; no clear D gene. Germline CDR1 and CDR2: KGHSH and LQKENI. This CDR3 contains 14 residues. Trimming took 5 bases from V and 6 from J, leaving 13 bases between them. CDR3 in amino acids: CASSFNLADEKLFF. The CDR3 region has the DNA TGTGCCAGCTCATTTAATCTCGCGGATGAAAAACTGTTTTTT.

The chain recombines TRBV19 with TRBJ2-6; 12 bases fit TRBD2. CDR1 LNHDA and CDR2 SQIVND come from the germline V gene (reference sequence). This CDR3 contains 17 residues. With V trimmed by 5 bases and J by 0 bases, 2 bases remained unmatched. This chain's CDR3 is CASSGLAGRSGANVLTF. The DNA of the CDR3 is TGTGCCAGTAGTGGACTAGCGGGACGCTCTGGGGCCAACGTCCTGACTTTC.

The chain couples TRBV7-2 to TRBJ2-3; 13 positions agree with TRBD2. Germline V gene sequence: CDR1 SGHTA, CDR2 FQGNSA. The V gene end was trimmed by 5 bases and the J gene end by 2 bases; junction bases not matched to a gene: 4. The CDR3 extends over 16 amino acids. CDR3 residues: CASSQGLAGFTDTQYF. The CDR3 coding sequence is TGTGCCAGCAGCCAGGGACTAGCGGGGTTCACAGATACGCAGTATTTT.

This chain connects TRBV7-9 to TRBJ1-1; D not resolved. CDR1 and CDR2 from the germline V gene are SEHNR and FQNEAQ (reference sequence). The CDR3 extends over 13 amino acids. V gave up 3 bases and J gave up 3 bases, with 8 bases separating them. CDR3 protein: CASSFSPDTEAFF. CDR3 nucleotide sequence: TGTGCCAGCAGCTTCTCCCCTGACACTGAAGCTTTCTTT.

The chain is built from TRBV14 and TRBJ1-2, with TRBD1 identical over 8 bases. Germline assignment: CDR1 SGHDN and CDR2 FVKESK. The ends lost 4 bases at V and 4 bases at J; junction bases unmatched: 8. CDR3 length: 15 amino acids. CDR3 protein: CASSPTGVRIYGYTF. The CDR3 coding sequence is TGTGCCAGCAGCCCGACAGGGGTCAGGATCTATGGCTACACCTTC. Combining the CDR3 with reference TRBV14 and TRBJ1-2 gives the whole variable domain EAGVTQFPSHSVIEKGQTVTLRCDPISGHDNLYWYRRVMGKEIKFLLHFVKESKQDESGMPNNRFLAERTGGTYSTLKVQPAELEDSGVYFCASSPTGVRIYGYTFGSGTRLTVV.